These 20 T cell receptor beta chains came from one sample sequenced in a study of blood T cells in healthy people across ages. A sample-barcoded 5' primer and a J-beta primer mix were used in a second PCR of about 7 to 12 cycles. TCRdb redid the calling of the 5' RACE reads with MiXCR, one entry per CDR3 protein. The top ten clones hold around 13% of a sample with about 1.1 million distinct CDR3 sequences, 30% to 40% of them seen once. Sequenced: blood. The origin of the receptors is a man aged 18 to 29 in good health.

The rearrangement joins TRBV10-3 to TRBJ1-1; 7 bases agree with TRBD1. Germline CDR1 is ENHRY and CDR2 is SYGVKD. The CDR3 totals 18 residues. V shed 5 bases and J 0 bases; nucleotides not matched to a gene: 15. This chain's CDR3 is CAISRGLLGGDLNTEAFF. The CDR3, as DNA: TGTGCCATCAGTAGGGGGTTACTAGGGGGCGATTTGAACACTGAAGCTTTCTTT.

The CDR3 here is CSAGDGQETQFF. CDR3 coding DNA: TGCAGCGCCGGAGACGGACAAGAGACCCAGTTCTTC. The genes are TRBV29-1 and TRBJ2-1; possible D gene TRBD1, 5 bases. Trimming shortened V by 7 bases and J by 13 bases, and 20 bases separated the two germline ends. The CDR3 extends over 12 amino acids. Germline-derived CDR1 and CDR2 are SQVTM and ANQGSEA.

This clonotype was counted only a few times. The chain joins TRBV20-1 to TRBJ2-5; D is undetermined. The CDR3 is 14 residues long. The V end lost 0 bases, the J end lost 2 bases, and 10 bases lay between the germline ends. The germline V gene has CDR1 DFQATT and CDR2 SNEGSKA (reference sequence). The chain's CDR3 is CSARDPGAQETQYF. The CDR3, as DNA: TGCAGTGCTAGAGATCCGGGCGCACAAGAGACCCAGTACTTC.

The genes are TRBV6-1 and TRBJ2-3, with unresolved D. Germline assignment: CDR1 MNHNS and CDR2 SASEGT. This CDR3 comprises 8 residues. CDR3 nucleotides: TGTGCTTTGGATACGCAGTATTTT. It yields the protein CALDTQYF.

The CDR3 sequence is CASSYGTLNEKLFF. CDR3 DNA: TGTGCCAGCAGTTACGGCACGCTCAATGAAAAACTGTTTTTT. The J gene is TRBJ1-4, the V gene TRBV6-5; D remains unclear. Between the trimmed V and J ends, which lost 2 bases and 5 bases, there was a span of 9 bases. This CDR3 has 14 amino acids. Germline-derived CDR1 and CDR2 are MNHEY and SVGAGI.

This clonotype was counted once. A read error may be the cause here, since a much bigger clone is one base away. The chain couples TRBV29-1 to TRBJ2-1, with no clear D. Looked up from germline, CDR1 is SQVTM and CDR2 is ANQGSEA. Trimming left V 4 bases short and J 2 bases short, with 12 bases between. CDR3 length equals 14 residues. CDR3 sequence reads: CSVAQTWTYNEQFF. The CDR3 DNA reads as TGCAGCGTTGCCCAGACTTGGACCTACAATGAGCAGTTCTTC.

The chain carries TRBV6-2 or TRBV6-3 and TRBJ1-1; TRBD1 matches 9 bases. This CDR3 region has 13 residues. Germline CDR1 and CDR2: MNHEY and SVGEGT. Unmatched junction bases numbered 6, after V lost 8 bases and J lost 5 bases. The CDR3 here is CASGGTGRTEAFF. CDR3 nucleotide sequence: TGTGCCAGCGGAGGGACAGGGCGGACTGAAGCTTTCTTT.

This chain connects TRBV6-5 to TRBJ1-1, with D hard to call. CDR1 MNHEY and CDR2 SVGAGI come from the germline V gene. Trimming stripped 0 bases from V and 7 bases from J, with 9 bases between. The CDR3 totals 13 residues. CDR3 in amino acids: CASSYSQQLEAFF. The CDR3, as DNA: TGTGCCAGCAGTTACTCCCAACAGCTTGAAGCTTTCTTT.

In its sample, this clonotype was seen a few times. The rearrangement joins TRBV29-1 to TRBJ2-5; maybe TRBD2 (5 bases). V lost 0 bases to trimming and J lost 11 bases, with 13 bases between them. The CDR3 has 12 amino acids. Germline values: CDR1 SQVTM, CDR2 ANQGSEA. The CDR3 DNA is TGCAGCGTTGAAGAAGCGGTGAATGAGCAGTACTTC. It encodes CSVEEAVNEQYF.

V usage is TRBV29-1 and J usage is TRBJ2-1; D possibly uses TRBD1 or TRBD2 (5 bases each). V was clipped by 8 bases and J by 5 bases, with 13 bases between them. The CDR3 covers 12 residues. Germline loops: CDR1 SQVTM, CDR2 ANQGSEA. In DNA, the CDR3 is TGCAGCTCCCGGGTGGGGGACAATGAGCAGTTCTTC. Translation gives CSSRVGDNEQFF.

J is TRBJ2-5 and V is TRBV6-6; D call uncertain. Germline V lookup: CDR1 MNHNY, CDR2 SVGAGI (reference sequence). The CDR3 is made up of 13 amino acids. The germline V and J ends were trimmed by 7 bases and 0 bases, with 9 bases remaining between them. Here the CDR3 reads CASIRGHQETQYF. Here the CDR3 DNA reads TGTGCCAGCATCCGTGGTCACCAAGAGACCCAGTACTTC.

The rearrangement links TRBV20-1 to TRBJ1-1; 7 bases fit TRBD1. V lost 4 bases to trimming and J lost 2 bases; unmatched junction nucleotides: 7. The CDR3 has 14 amino acids. Germline values: CDR1 DFQATT, CDR2 SNEGSKA (reference sequence). CDR3 sequence reads: CSAMGTERNTEAFF. The CDR3 DNA is TGCAGTGCTATGGGGACAGAGAGAAACACTGAAGCTTTCTTT.

This clonotype has just one count. A much larger clone lies one base from this, so it may be a read error. The V gene is TRBV9, the J gene TRBJ1-5; TRBD1 might be the D (5 bases). V lost 4 bases and J 3 bases, leaving 11 bases between the germline ends. This CDR3 has 14 residues. Germline lookup yields CDR1 SGDLS and CDR2 YYNGEE. The CDR3 DNA reads TGTGCCAGCAGCCCCGACAGTCACAATCAGCCCCAGCATTTT. Protein: CASSPDSHNQPQHF.

The chain links TRBV12-3 or TRBV12-4 to TRBJ2-2; 8 bases line up with TRBD2. The CDR3 loop spans 15 amino acids. Trimming at V came to 2 bases and at J to 3 bases, leaving 2 bases not matched to a gene. CDR3 bases: TGTGCCAGCAGTTTAAGGCGGGGGGACACCGGGGAGCTGTTTTTT. Translated: CASSLRRGDTGELFF.

This clonotype was recorded a few times. This chain joins TRBV7-9 and TRBJ2-3; possible D gene TRBD2, 5 bases. The CDR3 has 15 residues. Trimming pared 5 bases from V and 2 bases from J, leaving 14 bases between. CDR1 SEHNR and CDR2 FQNEAQ come from the germline V gene (reference sequence). The CDR3 spells CASSPVEGHTDTQYF. The DNA of the CDR3 is TGTGCCAGCAGCCCAGTCGAGGGCCACACAGATACGCAGTATTTT.

This clonotype was counted a few times. This sequence joins TRBV20-1 and TRBJ1-1; perhaps TRBD1 as D (5 bases). The CDR3 has 11 amino acids. Germline CDR1 is DFQATT and CDR2 is SNEGSKA (reference sequence). The CDR3 DNA reads TGCAGCATCAGGGCTGGCACTGAAGCTTTCTTT. It encodes CSIRAGTEAFF.

This chain joins TRBV19 and TRBJ1-2; D may be TRBD1 (5 bases). This CDR3 is built from 14 residues. V was pared by 1 base and J by 4 bases, with 10 bases between. The V gene's germline CDR1 is LNHDA and CDR2 SQIVND (reference sequence). CDR3 loop: CASSIGKGSYGYTF. The CDR3 region has the DNA TGTGCCAGTAGTATAGGAAAGGGGAGCTATGGCTACACCTTC.

The J gene is TRBJ2-2, the V gene TRBV4-3; D tentatively fits TRBD1 or TRBD2 (5 bases each). V lost 1 base to trimming and J lost 2 bases, with 8 bases between them. The CDR3 is 15 amino acids. CDR1 and CDR2 (germline): LGHNA, YSLEER. CDR3 sequence (DNA): TGCGCCAGCAGCCAAGGGGACCGAAACACCGGGGAGCTGTTTTTT. Translation gives CASSQGDRNTGELFF.

This clonotype was seen a handful of times. V usage is TRBV24-1 and J usage is TRBJ2-5; no clear D gene. The germline V gene has CDR1 KGHDR and CDR2 SFDVKD. CDR3 length: 15 residues. The V end was cut by 3 bases, the J end by 11 bases, with 21 bases between. The CDR3 reads CATSDSGQALNEQYF. In DNA, the CDR3 is TGTGCCACCAGTGATAGTGGCCAGGCTCTAAATGAGCAGTACTTC.

V gene TRBV18 combines with J gene TRBJ1-1, with 8 bases matching TRBD1. V gave up 1 base and J gave up 5 bases; unmatched junction bases: 6. From germline, CDR1 is KGHSH and CDR2 LQKENI. This CDR3 spans 15 amino acids. CDR3 region: CASSPRQGAWTEAFF. The CDR3, as DNA: TGTGCCAGCTCACCACGCCAGGGGGCTTGGACTGAAGCTTTCTTT.